The 5 T cell receptor beta chains reported below all come from one sample, sequenced in a study of somatic mutations in cytotoxic T cells in rheumatoid arthritis. TCRdb keeps only in-frame clones here, not all; method: immunoSEQ multiplex PCR. The sample consists of tens of thousands of clones, 84% of them appearing once. Sequencing was done on a sample of CD8+ T cells sorted from blood. These receptors all stem from a middle-aged man in good health.

The J gene is TRBJ2-5, the V gene TRBV27; no clear D gene. Germline CDR1 and CDR2: MNHEY and SMNVEV (reference sequence). This CDR3 contains 14 residues. Trimming took off 2 bases at V and 1 base at J, with 8 bases between the two ends. CDR3 region: CASSLTSLQETQYF. Written as DNA, the CDR3 is TGTGCCAGCAGTTTAACCAGTCTCCAAGAGACCCAGTACTTC.

The gene calls are TRBV28 and TRBJ1-6, with TRBD1 matching 8 bases. Germline CDR1 reads MDHEN; CDR2 reads SYDVKM. There are 15 residues in the CDR3. J lost 7 bases, V lost 4 bases, and 6 bases had no gene match. In nucleotides, the CDR3 is TGTGCCAGCAGTTACCCGGACAGGGTAAATTCACCCCTCCACTTT. Its protein product is CASSYPDRVNSPLHF.

J is TRBJ1-5 and V is TRBV27; weak D call: TRBD1 (5 bases). CDR1 MNHEY and CDR2 SMNVEV come from the germline V gene (reference sequence). The CDR3 length is 18 residues. V gave up 5 bases and J gave up 4 bases, with 24 bases separating them. The CDR3 nucleotides read TGTGCCAGCAGTCCTAAGGCCACACAGGCCCTAGCGAATCAGCCCCAGCATTTT. Protein product: CASSPKATQALANQPQHF.

The J gene is TRBJ2-3, the V gene TRBV28; D might be TRBD1 or TRBD2, each matching 6 bases. Germline CDR1 and CDR2: MDHEN and SYDVKM. V was clipped by 6 bases and J by 2 bases, with 18 bases between them. CDR3 length equals 16 residues. CDR3 coding DNA: TGTGCCAGCAGCGCCGGGGGCGGTGCCTTCACAGATACGCAGTATTTT. Translating gives CASSAGGGAFTDTQYF.

V is TRBV4-1 and J is TRBJ2-3; D might be TRBD1 (6 bases). V dropped 0 bases and J dropped 1 base, with 14 bases sitting between them. CDR1 is MGHRA and CDR2 is YSYEKL in the germline V gene. The CDR3 is 17 residues long. CDR3 in DNA: TGCGCCAGCAGCCAAGATCCCCGGGACAAACGCACAGATACGCAGTATTTT. Amino acids: CASSQDPRDKRTDTQYF.